This T cell receptor beta chain was recorded in a study of blood T cells in healthy people across ages. The CDR3 loop spans 14 amino acids. The germline V and J ends were trimmed by 1 base and 1 base, with 8 bases remaining between them. Germline V CDR1 and CDR2: SGDLS, YYNGEE. A J-beta primer mix and a sample-barcoded 5' primer were used in a second PCR of about 7 to 12 cycles. TCRdb re-called the 5' RACE reads through MiXCR, storing one row per CDR3 protein. The sample holds approximately 800,000 distinct CDR3 sequences, more than 25% seen once. The same data also went into a second study, on T cells of mothers and their children.

The sequence was collected from a boy younger than 18 in good health. This chain uses TRBV9 with TRBJ1-1, with D tentatively TRBD1 (6 bases). The sequencing input was blood. The CDR3, as DNA: TGTGCCAGCAGCGTATCAGGGGCGAACACTGAAGCTTTCTTT. This translates into CASSVSGANTEAFF.